This T cell receptor (beta chain) was captured by sequencing in a study of blood T cells in healthy people across ages. Study outcomes and limitations: Donors of long life had a larger count of naive CD4+ cells and greater diversity than aged donors.

On this clonotype itself: As yet, its antigen is unknown.

The authors ran a second PCR of 7 to 11 cycles using a sample-barcoded 5' primer and a J-beta primer mix. TCRdb itself ran the 5' RACE reads through MiXCR, one entry per CDR3 protein. The sample carries 650,000 to 1,000,000 distinct CDR3 sequences, around 45% recorded once. The receptor comes from a man older than 75 in good health. Sequencing input: blood.

CDR3: CASSKTMGKFF. In nucleotides, the CDR3 is TGTGCCAGCAGTAAGACAATGGGGAAGTTCTTC. The rearrangement joins TRBV12-3 or TRBV12-4 to TRBJ2-1; D not certain. Trimming cost V 5 bases and J 14 bases, with 13 bases left between them. This CDR3 is 11 amino acids long.